This TCR beta chain was sequenced during a study of shared clonotypes between healthy human individuals (dated by TCRdb to 2018 to 2021). Regarding the study in general: The cohort comprised two women and three men aged 18 to 49 years. For each donor, CD4 naive and CD4 memory were each given three plates, CD8 naive was given two plates, and CD8 memory was given one plate. Blood TCR repertoires of a handful of healthy adults were deeply sequenced to estimate repertoire size and the extent of clonotype sharing between individuals. To increase sequencing depth and limit assay-specific biases, different laboratories used diverse techniques to prepare libraries and sequence TCR repertoires. Each donor's leukapheresis produced roughly between about 0.9 and 9.5 billion PBMCs. Broader findings and caveats from the paper: Naive subsets generally had larger estimated clonotype richness than memory subsets. Sampling was restricted to blood, and TCR repertoires in tissues likely differ from the TCR repertoires found in blood. Sharing across several donors was observed for about 5% of naive CD4, 3% to 3.5% of naive CD8, roughly 2.3% of memory CD4, and about 0.4% of memory CD8 clonotypes. Compared with non-shared clonotypes, the clonotypes found in all four sorted-subset donors had higher generation probabilities. Because the study included a small number of donors, the genetic and exposure-history diversity represented was limited. Pairwise subsampling led to the expectation that sequencing depth would affect the degree of clonotype sharing among donors. Rarefaction of sorted-subset datasets indicated incomplete sequencing despite the large sequencing depth.

Healthy HIV-negative adults with no recently reported acute infections or vaccinations were included as donors. Only Caucasian adults living in Nashville, Tennessee, USA were represented among the donors. CD4+ T cells were enriched by magnetic negative selection, after which naive cells were positively selected on CD45RA and the negative fraction was taken as the memory subset. After blood collection by leukapheresis, PBMCs were isolated using Ficoll-Histopaque density gradient centrifugation and then cryopreserved in the vapor phase of liquid nitrogen. Analytical flow cytometry was used to check the purity and quantity of every magnetically sorted T cell population. From each sorted fraction, genomic DNA was isolated and quantified by UV absorbance on a Nanodrop 2000c. Using the deep immunoSEQ assay, TCR CDR3 regions were amplified from genomic DNA by multiplex PCR. For each cell subset, the extracted genomic DNA was distributed evenly across all wells of several immunoSEQ 96-well plates, and each plate served as one replicate. For sorted subsets, roughly 200 ng of genomic DNA, equivalent to some 33,000 T cell genomes, went into each replicate PCR. Purified libraries were measured with a Qubit 3.0 fluorometer, size-checked on a Bioanalyzer 2100, and measured again with the KAPA Library Quantification kit. Every immunoSEQ 96-well plate was sequenced on a separate single-read 150-cycle Illumina NextSeq 550 flow cell. The original pipeline was this. Because the immunoSEQ output included only junctional sequences and no quality scores, the filtering could not be the same as the filtering used for full-length reads. Sequences were annotated with PyIR, a Python wrapper for IgBLAST v1.9, using IMGT germline references to assign V/J genes and CDR3. Reads were removed for weak V/J assignments (E-value above 1e-6), missing CDR3, stop codons, out-of-frame junctions, or ambiguous translated residues. V3J clonotypes were defined as sequences sharing an identical inferred V gene, J gene, and CDR3 amino acid sequence. Percentage overlap between repertoires was calculated by dividing the number of shared unique clonotypes by the size of the smaller repertoire. Richness of each repertoire was evaluated using RTK rarefaction, the Chao1 estimator, and Recon v2.1 estimates of unobserved clonotypes. OLGA was used to compute generation probabilities for all TCRbeta clonotypes that the gDNA method yielded from several donors. Imported from immuneACCESS, the table was reduced by TCRdb to in-frame sequences with V and J called. These copies leave out some clones; in studies compared against another copy, an unresolved V gene accounts for under half, and the cause of the remainder is not known. The D gene and trimming were derived from the DNA, and the V and J assignments and clone size from that table. The sample table holds roughly 2.2 million clones, of which approximately 90% were seen once. The ten largest clonotypes hold 0.37% of the sample.

This clone turned up a few times. Its specific antigen is unknown. Per-nucleotide qualities are absent, and no much larger clonotype sits a single base away. The CDR3, from cysteine to phenylalanine, totals 14 residues. The retained sequence is limited to the CDR3, 42 bases, with the frame set at the first base. V sheds 0 bases and J sheds 0 bases, leaving 5 bases between their ends. Based on the germline V gene, the CDR1 and CDR2 sequences are LGHNA and YNFKEQ. The chain uses TRBV4-2 and TRBJ1-1, with no confidently assigned D gene. Sequenced material: naive CD4+ T cells from PBMCs. Read against the paper, the sample's cell subset or site label means: CD45RA+ positively selected. The source of this sequence is a man aged 18 to 30 in good health. Some clones in this sample may be carry-over from other donors' samples. For the CDR3, the sequence is CASSQDFMNTEAFF. The DNA sequence follows: TGTGCCAGCAGCCAAGATTTCATGAACACTGAAGCTTTCTTT.